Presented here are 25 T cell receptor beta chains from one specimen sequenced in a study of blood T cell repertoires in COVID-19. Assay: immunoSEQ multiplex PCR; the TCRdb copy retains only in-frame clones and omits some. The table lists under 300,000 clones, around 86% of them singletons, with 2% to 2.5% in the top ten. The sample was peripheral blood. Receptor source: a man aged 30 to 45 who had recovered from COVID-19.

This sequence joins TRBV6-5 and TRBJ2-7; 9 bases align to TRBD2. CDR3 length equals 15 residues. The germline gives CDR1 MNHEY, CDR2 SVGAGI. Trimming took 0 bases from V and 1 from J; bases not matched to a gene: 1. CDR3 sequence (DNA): TGTGCCAGCAGTTACTCGCTAGCGGGGTCCTACGAGCAGTACTTC. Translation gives CASSYSLAGSYEQYF.

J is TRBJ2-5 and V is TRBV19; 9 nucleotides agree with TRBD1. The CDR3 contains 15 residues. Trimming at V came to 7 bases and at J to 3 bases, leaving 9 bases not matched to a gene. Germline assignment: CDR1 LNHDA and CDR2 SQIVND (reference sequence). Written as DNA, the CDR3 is TGTGCCAGTACTCTAGGCGGGACAGGGAAAGAGACCCAGTACTTC. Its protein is CASTLGGTGKETQYF.

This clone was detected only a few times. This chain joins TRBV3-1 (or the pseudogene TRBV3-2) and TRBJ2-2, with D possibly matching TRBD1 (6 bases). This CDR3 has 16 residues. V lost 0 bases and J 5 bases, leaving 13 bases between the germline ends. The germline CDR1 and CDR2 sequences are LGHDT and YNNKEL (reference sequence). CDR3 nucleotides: TGTGCCAGCAGCCAAGAGGGGGCAGGACATACCGGGGAGCTGTTTTTT. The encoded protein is CASSQEGAGHTGELFF.

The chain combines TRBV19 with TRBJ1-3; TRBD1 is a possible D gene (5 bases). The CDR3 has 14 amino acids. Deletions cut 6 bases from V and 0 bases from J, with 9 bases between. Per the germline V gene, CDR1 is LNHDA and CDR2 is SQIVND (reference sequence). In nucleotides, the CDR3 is TGTGCCAGTAGGAAGCAGGGCTCTGGAAACACCATATATTTT. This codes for CASRKQGSGNTIYF.

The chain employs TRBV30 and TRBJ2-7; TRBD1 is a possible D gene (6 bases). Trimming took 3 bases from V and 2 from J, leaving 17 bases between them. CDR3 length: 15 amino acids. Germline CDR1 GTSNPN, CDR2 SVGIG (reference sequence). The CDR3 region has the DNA TGTGCCTGGAGGCCCGGGACACTACTGACCTACGAGCAGTACTTC. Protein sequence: CAWRPGTLLTYEQYF. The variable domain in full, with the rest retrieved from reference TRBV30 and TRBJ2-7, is SQTIHQWPATLVQPVGSPLSLECTVEGTSNPNLYWYRQAAGRGLQLLFYSVGIGQISSEVPQNLSASRPQDRQFILSSKKLLLSDSGFYLCAWRPGTLLTYEQYFGPGTRLTVT.

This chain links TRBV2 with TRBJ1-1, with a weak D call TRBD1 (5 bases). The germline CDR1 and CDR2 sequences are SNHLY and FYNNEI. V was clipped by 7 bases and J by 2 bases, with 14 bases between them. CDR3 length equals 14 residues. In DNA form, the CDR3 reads TGTGCCAGCATTCCCGTCACAGGAAACACTGAAGCTTTCTTT. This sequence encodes CASIPVTGNTEAFF.

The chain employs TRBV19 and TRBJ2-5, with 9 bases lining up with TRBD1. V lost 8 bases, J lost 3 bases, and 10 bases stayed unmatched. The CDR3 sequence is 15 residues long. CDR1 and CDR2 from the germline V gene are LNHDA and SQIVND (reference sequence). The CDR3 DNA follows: TGTGCCAGTCGTCGGTCTCGGGACAGGGAAGAGACCCAGTACTTC. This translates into CASRRSRDREETQYF.

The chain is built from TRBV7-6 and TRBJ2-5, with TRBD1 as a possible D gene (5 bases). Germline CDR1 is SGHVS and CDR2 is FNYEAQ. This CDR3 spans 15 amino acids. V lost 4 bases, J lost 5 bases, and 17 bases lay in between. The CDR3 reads CASSSLTGTSETQYF. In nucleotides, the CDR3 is TGTGCCAGCAGCTCACTCACAGGCACGAGTGAGACCCAGTACTTC.

The CDR3 sequence is CASSLGARDRRLGELFF. For the CDR3, the DNA is TGTGCCAGCAGCCTAGGGGCTAGGGACAGAAGACTCGGGGAGCTGTTTTTT. The chain combines TRBV11-3 with TRBJ2-2; TRBD1 matches at 7 bases. The CDR3 consists of 17 residues. With V trimmed by 5 bases and J by 7 bases, 16 bases remained unmatched. Germline values: CDR1 SGHNT, CDR2 YENEEA.

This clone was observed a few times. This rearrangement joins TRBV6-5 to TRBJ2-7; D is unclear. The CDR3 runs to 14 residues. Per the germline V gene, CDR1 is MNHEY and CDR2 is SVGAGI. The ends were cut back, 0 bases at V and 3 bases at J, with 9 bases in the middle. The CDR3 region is CASSYSGRYYEQYF. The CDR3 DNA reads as TGTGCCAGCAGTTACTCAGGCAGGTACTACGAGCAGTACTTC.

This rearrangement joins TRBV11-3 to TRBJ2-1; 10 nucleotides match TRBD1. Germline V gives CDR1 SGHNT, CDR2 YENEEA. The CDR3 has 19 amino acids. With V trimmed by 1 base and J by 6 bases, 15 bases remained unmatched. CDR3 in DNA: TGTGCCAGCAGCTTAGGTGAGGGGACAGGGGCTCCTCGGGGCAATGAGCAGTTCTTC. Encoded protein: CASSLGEGTGAPRGNEQFF.

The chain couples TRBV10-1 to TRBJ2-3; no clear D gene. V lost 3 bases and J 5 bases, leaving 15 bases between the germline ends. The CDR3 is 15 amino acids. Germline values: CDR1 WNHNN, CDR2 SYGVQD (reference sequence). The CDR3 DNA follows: TGCGCCAGCAGTGACAGTCAGGCCCTGGGAGATACGCAGTATTTT. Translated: CASSDSQALGDTQYF.

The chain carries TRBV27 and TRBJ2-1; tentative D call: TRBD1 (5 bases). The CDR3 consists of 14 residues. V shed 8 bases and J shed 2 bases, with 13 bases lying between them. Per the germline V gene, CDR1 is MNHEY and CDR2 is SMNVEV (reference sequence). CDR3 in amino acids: CASRRTSPYNEQFF. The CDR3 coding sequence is TGTGCCAGCCGCCGGACATCCCCCTACAATGAGCAGTTCTTC.

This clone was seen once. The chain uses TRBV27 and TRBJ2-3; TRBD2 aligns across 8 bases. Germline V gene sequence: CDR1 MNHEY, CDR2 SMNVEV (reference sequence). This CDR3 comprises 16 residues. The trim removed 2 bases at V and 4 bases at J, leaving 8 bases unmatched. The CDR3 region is CASSLAAGADSDTQYF. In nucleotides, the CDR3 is TGTGCCAGCAGTTTAGCAGCGGGGGCCGATTCAGATACGCAGTATTTT.

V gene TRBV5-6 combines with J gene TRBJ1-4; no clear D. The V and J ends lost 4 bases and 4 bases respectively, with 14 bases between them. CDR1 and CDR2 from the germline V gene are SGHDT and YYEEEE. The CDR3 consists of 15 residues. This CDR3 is CASSRSSLNNEKLFF. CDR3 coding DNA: TGTGCCAGCAGCCGAAGCTCCCTTAATAATGAAAAACTGTTTTTT.

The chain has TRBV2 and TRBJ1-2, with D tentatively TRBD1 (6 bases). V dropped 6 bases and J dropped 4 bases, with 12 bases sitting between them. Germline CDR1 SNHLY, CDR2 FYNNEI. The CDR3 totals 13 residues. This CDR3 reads CASRADSVYGYTF. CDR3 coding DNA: TGTGCCAGCAGAGCGGACAGTGTCTATGGCTACACCTTC.

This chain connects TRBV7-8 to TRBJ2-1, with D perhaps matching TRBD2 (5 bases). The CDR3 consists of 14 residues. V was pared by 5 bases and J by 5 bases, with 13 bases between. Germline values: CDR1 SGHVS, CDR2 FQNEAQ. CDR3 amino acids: CASSPRRIDNEQFF. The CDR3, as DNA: TGTGCCAGCAGCCCCCGGAGGATAGACAATGAGCAGTTCTTC.

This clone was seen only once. This CDR3 is CAWNGGRGRGLMNTEAFF. The CDR3 bases are TGTGCCTGGAATGGAGGTAGGGGCAGGGGGCTAATGAACACTGAAGCTTTCTTT. The chain has TRBV30 and TRBJ1-1; 8 bases match TRBD1. Germline V gives CDR1 GTSNPN, CDR2 SVGIG (reference sequence). The V and J ends lost 4 bases and 0 bases, in that order; junction bases with no gene match: 16. CDR3 length: 18 residues.

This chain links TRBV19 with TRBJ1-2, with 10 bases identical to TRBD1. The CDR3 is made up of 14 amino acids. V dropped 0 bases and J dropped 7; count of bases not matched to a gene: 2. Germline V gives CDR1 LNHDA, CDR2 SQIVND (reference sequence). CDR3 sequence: CASSIDGTGVGYTF. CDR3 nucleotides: TGTGCCAGTAGTATAGATGGGACAGGGGTTGGCTACACCTTC.

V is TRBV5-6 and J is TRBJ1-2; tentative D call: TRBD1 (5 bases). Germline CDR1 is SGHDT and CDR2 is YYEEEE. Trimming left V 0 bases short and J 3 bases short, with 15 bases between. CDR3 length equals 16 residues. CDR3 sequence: CASSLGLQGKYYGYTF. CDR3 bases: TGTGCCAGCAGCTTGGGGTTGCAGGGCAAGTACTATGGCTACACCTTC.

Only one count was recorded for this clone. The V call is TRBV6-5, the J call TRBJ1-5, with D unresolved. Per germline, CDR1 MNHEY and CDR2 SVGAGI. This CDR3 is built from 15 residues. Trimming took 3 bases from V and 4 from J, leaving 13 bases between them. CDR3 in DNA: TGTGCCAGCAGTTATTCTGGACTGTTAAATCAGCCCCAGCATTTT. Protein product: CASSYSGLLNQPQHF.

CDR3 amino acids: CASGDLRGQPQHF. The DNA of the CDR3 is TGTGCCAGCGGAGACCTGAGGGGGCAGCCCCAGCATTTT. The J gene is TRBJ1-5, the V gene TRBV27, with a tentative D call TRBD1 (6 bases). The CDR3 is 13 residues long. V was cut by 8 bases and J by 7 bases, with 15 bases left in between. The germline gives CDR1 MNHEY, CDR2 SMNVEV (reference sequence).

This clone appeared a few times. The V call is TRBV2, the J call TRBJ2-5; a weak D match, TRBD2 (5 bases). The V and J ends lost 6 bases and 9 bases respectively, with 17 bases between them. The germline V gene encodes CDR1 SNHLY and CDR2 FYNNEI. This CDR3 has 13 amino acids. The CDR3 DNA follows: TGTGCCAGCAGGACTCCTGAGGTGAGGGCCCAGTACTTC. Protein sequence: CASRTPEVRAQYF. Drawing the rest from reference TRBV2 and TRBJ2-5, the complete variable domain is EPEVTQTPSHQVTQMGQEVILRCVPISNHLYFYWYRQILGQKVEFLVSFYNNEISEKSEIFDDQFSVERPDGSNFTLKIRSTKLEDSAMYFCASRTPEVRAQYFGPGTRLLVL.

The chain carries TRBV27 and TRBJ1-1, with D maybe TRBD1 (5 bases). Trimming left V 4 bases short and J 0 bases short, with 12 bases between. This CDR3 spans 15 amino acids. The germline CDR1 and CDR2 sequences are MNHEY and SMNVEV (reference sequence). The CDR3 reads CASSSGLTLNTEAFF. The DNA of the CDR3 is TGTGCCAGCAGTTCGGGACTGACCCTGAACACTGAAGCTTTCTTT.

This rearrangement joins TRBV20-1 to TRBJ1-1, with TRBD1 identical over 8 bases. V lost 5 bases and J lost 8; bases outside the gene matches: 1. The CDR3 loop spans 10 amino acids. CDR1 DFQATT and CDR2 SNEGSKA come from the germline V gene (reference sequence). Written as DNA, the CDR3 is TGCAGTGCTGGGGACAGGGAAGCTTTCTTT. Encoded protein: CSAGDREAFF.